The rows below give T cell receptor beta chains drawn from one sample of a study of T cell responses to AZD1222 COVID-19 vaccine. Produced via immunoSEQ multiplex PCR; TCRdb's table is partial and in-frame only. The sample records 130,000 to 150,000 clones, 93% being singletons. Sequenced material: peripheral blood, taken on day 0 of AZD1222 vaccination. The receptor set was obtained from an adult in good health. Both conserved end residues are part of each CDR3. D genes are given only for firm matches. Clone sizes are given selectively: once, few, many, or a class where the clone is expanded.

CDR3 protein: CASSAGYRTTDTQYF
CDR3 DNA: TGTGCCAGCAGCGCGGGGTATAGGACCACAGATACGCAGTATTTT
V gene: TRBV9
clone size: .
J gene: TRBJ2-3
D gene: .

CDR3 protein: CASSPTPPGWDYGYTF
CDR3 DNA: TGTGCCAGCAGCCCCACTCCCCCAGGGTGGGATTATGGCTACACCTTC
V gene: TRBV7-9
clone size: few
J gene: TRBJ1-2
D gene: .

CDR3 protein: CASTELAGQGGSETQYF
CDR3 DNA: TGTGCCAGCACCGAACTGGCGGGTCAGGGAGGGAGCGAGACCCAGTACTTC
V gene: TRBV7-6
clone size: .
J gene: TRBJ2-5
D gene: TRBD2

CDR3 protein: CATSKGGSANTEAFF
CDR3 DNA: TGTGCCACCAGCAAGGGGGGGTCGGCGAACACTGAAGCTTTCTTT
V gene: TRBV15
clone size: .
J gene: TRBJ1-1
D gene: .

CDR3 protein: CASSGMGSSGSYEQYF
CDR3 DNA: TGTGCCAGCAGCGGGATGGGGTCTAGCGGTTCCTACGAGCAGTACTTC
V gene: TRBV4-2
clone size: .
J gene: TRBJ2-7
D gene: TRBD2

CDR3 protein: CASSMPGTANSPLHF
CDR3 DNA: TGTGCCAGTAGTATGCCCGGGACGGCGAATTCACCCCTCCACTTT
V gene: TRBV19
clone size: once
J gene: TRBJ1-6
D gene: .

CDR3 protein: CASRRGGRYEQYF
CDR3 DNA: TGTGCCAGCAGGCGGGGGGGGCGCTACGAGCAGTACTTC
V gene: TRBV11-2
clone size: .
J gene: TRBJ2-7
D gene: TRBD2

CDR3 protein: CASSYDGPLSRGYTF
CDR3 DNA: TGTGCCAGCAGTTACGATGGGCCATTAAGCCGCGGCTACACCTTC
V gene: TRBV6-5
clone size: .
J gene: TRBJ1-2
D gene: .

CDR3 protein: CASSPWLAAYNEQFF
CDR3 DNA: TGTGCCAGCAGCCCGTGGCTAGCGGCCTACAATGAGCAGTTCTTC
V gene: TRBV27
clone size: .
J gene: TRBJ2-1
D gene: TRBD2

CDR3 protein: CASRSGFGTAYGYTF
CDR3 DNA: TGTGCCAGCAGGAGCGGATTCGGGACGGCTTATGGCTACACCTTC
V gene: TRBV2
clone size: .
J gene: TRBJ1-2
D gene: .

CDR3 protein: CASSPRLAGGLDEQYF
CDR3 DNA: TGTGCCAGCTCACCACGACTAGCGGGAGGCTTGGACGAGCAGTACTTC
V gene: TRBV18
clone size: .
J gene: TRBJ2-7
D gene: TRBD2

CDR3 protein: CASSIQGVTDTQYF
CDR3 DNA: TGTGCCAGTAGTATCCAGGGGGTCACAGATACGCAGTATTTT
V gene: TRBV19
clone size: .
J gene: TRBJ2-3
D gene: TRBD1

CDR3 protein: CASSPQRGAGYNSPLHF
CDR3 DNA: TGTGCCAGCTCACCCCAGAGGGGGGCTGGCTATAATTCACCCCTCCACTTT
V gene: TRBV18
clone size: .
J gene: TRBJ1-6
D gene: .

CDR3 protein: CASTLGQGRTYEQYF
CDR3 DNA: TGTGCCAGCACCCTAGGACAGGGTAGGACCTACGAGCAGTACTTC
V gene: TRBV11-3
clone size: .
J gene: TRBJ2-7
D gene: TRBD1

CDR3 protein: CASRVGDTGELFF
CDR3 DNA: TGTGCCAGCAGAGTGGGGGACACCGGGGAGCTGTTTTTT
V gene: TRBV2
clone size: .
J gene: TRBJ2-2
D gene: .

CDR3 protein: CASSAGGVYNEQFF
CDR3 DNA: TGCGCCAGCAGTGCGGGGGGTGTGTACAATGAGCAGTTCTTC
V gene: TRBV10-1
clone size: .
J gene: TRBJ2-1
D gene: TRBD2

CDR3 protein: CASSWVGGGNQPQHF
CDR3 DNA: TGCGCCAGCAGCTGGGTCGGGGGAGGCAATCAGCCCCAGCATTTT
V gene: TRBV5-1
clone size: .
J gene: TRBJ1-5
D gene: .

CDR3 protein: CASSRTGAGGYTF
CDR3 DNA: TGTGCCAGCAGCCGCACCGGAGCTGGTGGCTACACCTTC
V gene: TRBV6-5
clone size: .
J gene: TRBJ1-2
D gene: .

CDR3 protein: CASSLGQISSPLHF
CDR3 DNA: TGTGCCAGCAGCTTAGGACAGATTAGTTCACCCCTCCACTTT
V gene: TRBV7-6
clone size: .
J gene: TRBJ1-6
D gene: .

CDR3 protein: CASSTGTSGSEQYF
CDR3 DNA: TGTGCCAGCAGCACCGGGACTAGCGGGAGTGAGCAGTACTTC
V gene: TRBV11-3
clone size: .
J gene: TRBJ2-7
D gene: TRBD2

CDR3 protein: CASSRDTNTEAFF
CDR3 DNA: TGTGCCAGCAGTCGGGACACGAACACTGAAGCTTTCTTT
V gene: TRBV11-3
clone size: .
J gene: TRBJ1-1
D gene: .

CDR3 protein: CASRLAREAFF
CDR3 DNA: TGTGCCAGCAGGTTGGCCAGAGAAGCTTTCTTT
V gene: TRBV12-3/TRBV12-4
clone size: .
J gene: TRBJ1-1
D gene: .

CDR3 protein: CASATPGGPVNEQFF
CDR3 DNA: TGTGCCAGCGCTACCCCCGGGGGGCCGGTGAATGAGCAGTTCTTC
V gene: TRBV27
clone size: .
J gene: TRBJ2-1
D gene: .

CDR3 protein: CSVSGTGRFDYGYTF
CDR3 DNA: TGCAGCGTCTCCGGGACAGGGCGCTTCGACTATGGCTACACCTTC
V gene: TRBV29-1
clone size: .
J gene: TRBJ1-2
D gene: TRBD1

CDR3 protein: CASSPGQGNPTYEQYF
CDR3 DNA: TGCGCCAGCAGCCCGGGACAGGGGAATCCTACCTACGAGCAGTACTTC
V gene: TRBV5-1
clone size: .
J gene: TRBJ2-7
D gene: TRBD1

CDR3 protein: CASSPRGKGPSGNTIYF
CDR3 DNA: TGTGCCAGCAGCCCCCGGGGTAAGGGTCCATCTGGAAACACCATATATTTT
V gene: TRBV9
clone size: .
J gene: TRBJ1-3
D gene: .

CDR3 protein: CASSPGVVYGYTF
CDR3 DNA: TGTGCCAGCAGCCCTGGTGTAGTCTATGGCTACACCTTC
V gene: TRBV7-9
clone size: .
J gene: TRBJ1-2
D gene: .

CDR3 protein: CASSLVPDRGYEQYF
CDR3 DNA: TGTGCCAGCAGCTTAGTACCGGACAGGGGTTACGAGCAGTACTTC
V gene: TRBV11-2
clone size: .
J gene: TRBJ2-7
D gene: TRBD1

CDR3 protein: CASSLGLAGGSTDTQYF
CDR3 DNA: TGTGCCAGCAGCTTGGGTCTAGCGGGAGGGAGCACAGATACGCAGTATTTT
V gene: TRBV5-6
clone size: .
J gene: TRBJ2-3
D gene: TRBD2

CDR3 protein: CASSEGPEFF
CDR3 DNA: TGTGCCAGCAGTGAGGGGCCGGAGTTCTTC
V gene: TRBV6-1
clone size: once
J gene: TRBJ2-1
D gene: .